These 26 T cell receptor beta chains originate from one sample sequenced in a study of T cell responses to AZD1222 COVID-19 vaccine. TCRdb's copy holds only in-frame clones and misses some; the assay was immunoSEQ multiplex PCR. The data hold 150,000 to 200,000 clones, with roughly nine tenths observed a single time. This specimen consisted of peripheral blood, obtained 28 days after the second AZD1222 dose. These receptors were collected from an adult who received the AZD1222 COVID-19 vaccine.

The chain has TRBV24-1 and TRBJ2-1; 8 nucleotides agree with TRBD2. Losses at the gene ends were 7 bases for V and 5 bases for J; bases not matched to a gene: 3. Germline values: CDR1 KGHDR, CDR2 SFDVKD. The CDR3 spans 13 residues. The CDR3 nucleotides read TGTGCCACCAGGGGACTAGTTAACAATGAGCAGTTCTTC. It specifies CATRGLVNNEQFF.

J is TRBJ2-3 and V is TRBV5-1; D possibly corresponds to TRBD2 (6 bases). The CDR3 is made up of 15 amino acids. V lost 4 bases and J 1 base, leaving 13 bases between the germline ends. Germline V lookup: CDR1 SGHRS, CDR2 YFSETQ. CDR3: CASSLLGGGTDTQYF. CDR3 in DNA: TGCGCCAGCAGCCTTCTAGGAGGGGGCACAGATACGCAGTATTTT.

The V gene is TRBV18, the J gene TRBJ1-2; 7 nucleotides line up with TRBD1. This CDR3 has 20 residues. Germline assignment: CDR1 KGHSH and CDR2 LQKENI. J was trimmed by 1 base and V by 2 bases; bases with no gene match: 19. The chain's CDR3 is CASSPEPQIHRGDINYGYTF. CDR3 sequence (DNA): TGTGCCAGCTCACCAGAGCCACAAATCCACAGGGGCGATATTAACTATGGCTACACCTTC. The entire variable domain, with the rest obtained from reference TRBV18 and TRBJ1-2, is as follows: NAGVMQNPRHLVRRRGQEARLRCSPMKGHSHVYWYRQLPEEGLKFMVYLQKENIIDESGMPKERFSAEFPKEGPSILRIQQVVRGDSAAYFCASSPEPQIHRGDINYGYTFGSGTRLTVV.

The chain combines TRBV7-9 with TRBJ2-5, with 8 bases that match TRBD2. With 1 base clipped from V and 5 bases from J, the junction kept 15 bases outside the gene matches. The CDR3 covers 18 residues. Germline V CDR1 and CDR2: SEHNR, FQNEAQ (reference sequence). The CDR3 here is CASSLGSFEAGAWETQYF. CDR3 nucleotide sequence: TGTGCCAGCAGCTTAGGATCTTTCGAAGCGGGGGCGTGGGAGACCCAGTACTTC. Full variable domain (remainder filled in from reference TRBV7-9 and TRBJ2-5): DTGVSQNPRHKITKRGQNVTFRCDPISEHNRLYWYRQTLGQGPEFLTYFQNEAQLEKSRLLSDRFSAERPKGSFSTLEIQRTEQGDSAMYLCASSLGSFEAGAWETQYFGPGTRLLVL.

The CDR3 DNA sequence: TGTGCCAGCAGCTCGGGACTAGCCAGCACAGATACGCAGTATTTT. It specifies CASSSGLASTDTQYF. The chain couples TRBV7-9 to TRBJ2-3, with 9 bases matching TRBD2. The CDR3 is 15 residues long. Germline V CDR1 and CDR2: SEHNR, FQNEAQ (reference sequence). V was clipped by 4 bases and J by 0 bases; unmatched bases: 2. The variable domain in full, completed from reference TRBV7-9 and TRBJ2-3, reads DTGVSQNPRHKITKRGQNVTFRCDPISEHNRLYWYRQTLGQGPEFLTYFQNEAQLEKSRLLSDRFSAERPKGSFSTLEIQRTEQGDSAMYLCASSSGLASTDTQYFGPGTRLTVL.

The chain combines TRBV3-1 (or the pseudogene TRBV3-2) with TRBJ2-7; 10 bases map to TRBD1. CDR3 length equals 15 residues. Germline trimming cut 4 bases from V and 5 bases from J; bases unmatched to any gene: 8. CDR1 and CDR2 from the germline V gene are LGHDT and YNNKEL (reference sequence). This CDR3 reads CASSLPTGTGDEQYF. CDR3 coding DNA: TGTGCCAGCAGCCTGCCCACCGGGACAGGGGACGAGCAGTACTTC.

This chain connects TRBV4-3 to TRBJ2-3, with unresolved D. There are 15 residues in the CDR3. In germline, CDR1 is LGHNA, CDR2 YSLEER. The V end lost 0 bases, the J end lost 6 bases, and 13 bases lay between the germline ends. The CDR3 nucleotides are TGCGCCAGCAGCCAAGATGGGGTAGCCTTGGATACGCAGTATTTT. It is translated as CASSQDGVALDTQYF.

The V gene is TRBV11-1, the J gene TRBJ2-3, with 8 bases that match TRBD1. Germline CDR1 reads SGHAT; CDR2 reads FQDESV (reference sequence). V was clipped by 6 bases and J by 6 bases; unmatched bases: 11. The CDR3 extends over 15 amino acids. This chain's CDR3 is CASSLVGQGEDTQYF. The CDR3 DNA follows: TGTGCCAGCAGTCTCGTCGGACAGGGTGAGGATACGCAGTATTTT.

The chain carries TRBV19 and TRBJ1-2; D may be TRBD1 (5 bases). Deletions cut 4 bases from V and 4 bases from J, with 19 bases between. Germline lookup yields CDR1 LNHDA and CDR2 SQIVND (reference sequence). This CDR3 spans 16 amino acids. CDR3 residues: CASSKNRDGASYGYTF. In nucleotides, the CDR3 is TGTGCCAGTAGTAAAAATCGGGACGGAGCTTCCTATGGCTACACCTTC.

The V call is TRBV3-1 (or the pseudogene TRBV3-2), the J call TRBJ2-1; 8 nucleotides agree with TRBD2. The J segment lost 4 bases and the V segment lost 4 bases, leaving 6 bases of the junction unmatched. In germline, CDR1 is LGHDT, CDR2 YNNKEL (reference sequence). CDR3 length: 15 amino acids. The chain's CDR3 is CASSPRAGGYNEQFF. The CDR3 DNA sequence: TGTGCCAGCAGCCCCAGGGCGGGAGGTTACAATGAGCAGTTCTTC.

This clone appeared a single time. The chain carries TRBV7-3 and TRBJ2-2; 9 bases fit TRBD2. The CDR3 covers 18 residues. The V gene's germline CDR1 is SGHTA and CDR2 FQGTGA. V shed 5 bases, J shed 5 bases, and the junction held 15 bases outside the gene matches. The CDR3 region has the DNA TGTGCCAGCAGCAAACTTCGCTCTAGCGGGAAGGGAACCGGGGAGCTGTTTTTT. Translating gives CASSKLRSSGKGTGELFF.

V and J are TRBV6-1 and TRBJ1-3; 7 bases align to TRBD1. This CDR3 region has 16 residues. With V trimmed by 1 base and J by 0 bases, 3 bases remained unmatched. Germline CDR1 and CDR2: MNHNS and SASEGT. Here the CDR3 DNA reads TGTGCCAGCAGTGAAGACGACAGGGTCTCTGGAAACACCATATATTTT. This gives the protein CASSEDDRVSGNTIYF.

Written as DNA, the CDR3 is TGCGCCAGCAGCGAACCGGGACTAGTCCATGAGCAGTTCTTC. This translates into CASSEPGLVHEQFF. The chain recombines TRBV4-1 with TRBJ2-1; the match to TRBD2 covers 8 bases. The V gene end was trimmed by 5 bases and the J gene end by 8 bases; junction bases not matched to a gene: 8. Germline V gene data show CDR1 as MGHRA and CDR2 as YSYEKL. This CDR3 comprises 14 residues.

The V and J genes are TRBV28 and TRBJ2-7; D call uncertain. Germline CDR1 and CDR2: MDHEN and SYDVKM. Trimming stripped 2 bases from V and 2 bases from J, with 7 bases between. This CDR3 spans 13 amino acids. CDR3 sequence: CASSLAPPYEQYF. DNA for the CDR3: TGTGCCAGCAGTTTAGCGCCCCCCTACGAGCAGTACTTC.

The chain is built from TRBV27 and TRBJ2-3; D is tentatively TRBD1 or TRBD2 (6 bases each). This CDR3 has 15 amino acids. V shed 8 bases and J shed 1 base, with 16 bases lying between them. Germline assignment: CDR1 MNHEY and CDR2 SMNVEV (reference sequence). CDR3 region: CASGGSGARTDTQYF. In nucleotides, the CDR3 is TGTGCCAGCGGAGGGTCAGGGGCCCGCACAGATACGCAGTATTTT.

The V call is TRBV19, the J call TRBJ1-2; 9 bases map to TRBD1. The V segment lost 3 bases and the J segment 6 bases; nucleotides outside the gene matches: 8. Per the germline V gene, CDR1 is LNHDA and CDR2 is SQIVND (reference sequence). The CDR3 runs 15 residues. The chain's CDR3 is CASSISFGTGNGYTF. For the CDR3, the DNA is TGTGCCAGTAGTATCTCATTCGGGACAGGGAATGGCTACACCTTC.

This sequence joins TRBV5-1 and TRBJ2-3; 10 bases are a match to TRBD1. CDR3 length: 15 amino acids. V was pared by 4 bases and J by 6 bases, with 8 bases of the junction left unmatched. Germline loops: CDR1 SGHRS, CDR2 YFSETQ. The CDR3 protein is CASSGGTGAGDTQYF. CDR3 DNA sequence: TGCGCCAGCAGCGGGGGGACAGGGGCAGGGGATACGCAGTATTTT.

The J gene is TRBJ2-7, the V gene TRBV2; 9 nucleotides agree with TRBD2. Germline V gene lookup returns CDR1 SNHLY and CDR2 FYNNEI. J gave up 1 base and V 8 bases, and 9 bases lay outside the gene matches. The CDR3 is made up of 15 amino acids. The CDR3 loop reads CASETRGGASYEQYF. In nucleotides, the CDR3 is TGTGCCAGCGAAACCCGCGGGGGGGCATCCTACGAGCAGTACTTC.

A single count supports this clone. CDR3 nucleotide sequence: TGTGCCAGTAGTATAGTAGATAGCGGGAGCTACGAGCAGTACTTC. It yields the protein CASSIVDSGSYEQYF. The chain joins TRBV19 to TRBJ2-7, with 9 bases that match TRBD2. J gave up 3 bases and V 1 base, and 4 bases lay outside the gene matches. The CDR3 is 15 residues long. CDR1 is LNHDA and CDR2 is SQIVND in the germline V gene (reference sequence).

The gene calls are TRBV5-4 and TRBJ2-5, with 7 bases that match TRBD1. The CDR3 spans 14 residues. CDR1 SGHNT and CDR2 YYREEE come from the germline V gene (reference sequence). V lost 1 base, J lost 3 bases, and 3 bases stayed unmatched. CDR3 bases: TGTGCCAGCAGCTTGTCAGGGGGAGAAGAGACCCAGTACTTC. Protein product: CASSLSGGEETQYF.

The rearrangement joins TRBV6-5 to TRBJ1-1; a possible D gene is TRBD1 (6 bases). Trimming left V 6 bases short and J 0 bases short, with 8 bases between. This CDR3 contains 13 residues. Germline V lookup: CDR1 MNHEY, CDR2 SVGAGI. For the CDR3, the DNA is TGTGCCAGCAGGACAGGCCTGAACACTGAAGCTTTCTTT. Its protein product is CASRTGLNTEAFF.

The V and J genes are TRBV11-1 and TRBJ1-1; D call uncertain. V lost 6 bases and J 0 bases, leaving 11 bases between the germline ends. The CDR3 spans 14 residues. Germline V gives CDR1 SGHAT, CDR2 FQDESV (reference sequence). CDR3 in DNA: TGTGCCAGCAGAGGTGGGCAGGTGAACACTGAAGCTTTCTTT. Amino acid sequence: CASRGGQVNTEAFF.

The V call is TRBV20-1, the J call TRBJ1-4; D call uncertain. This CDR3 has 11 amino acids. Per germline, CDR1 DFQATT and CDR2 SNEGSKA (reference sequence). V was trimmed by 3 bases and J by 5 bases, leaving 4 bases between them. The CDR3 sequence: CSASQNEKLFF. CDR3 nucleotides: TGCAGTGCTAGCCAGAATGAAAAACTGTTTTTT.

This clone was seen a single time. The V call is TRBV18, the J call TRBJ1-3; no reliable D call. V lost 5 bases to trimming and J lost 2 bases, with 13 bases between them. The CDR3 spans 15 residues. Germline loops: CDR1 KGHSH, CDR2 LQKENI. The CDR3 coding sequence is TGTGCCAGCTCAGAGGCCCAACGGGCTGGAAACACCATATATTTT. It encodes CASSEAQRAGNTIYF.

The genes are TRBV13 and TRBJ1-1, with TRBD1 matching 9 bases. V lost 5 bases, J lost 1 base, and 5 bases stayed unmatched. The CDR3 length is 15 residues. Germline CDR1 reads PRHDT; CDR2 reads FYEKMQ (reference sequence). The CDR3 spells CASSMWTGENTEAFF. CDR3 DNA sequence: TGTGCCAGCAGCATGTGGACAGGGGAGAACACTGAAGCTTTCTTT.

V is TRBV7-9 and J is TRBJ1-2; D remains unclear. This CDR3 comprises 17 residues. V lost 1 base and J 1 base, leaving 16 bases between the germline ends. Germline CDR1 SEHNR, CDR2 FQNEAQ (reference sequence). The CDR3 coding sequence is TGTGCCAGCAGCTTAGTTACCGGGCACCTCAATAACTATGGCTACACCTTC. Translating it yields CASSLVTGHLNNYGYTF. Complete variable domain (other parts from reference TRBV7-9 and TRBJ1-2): DTGVSQNPRHKITKRGQNVTFRCDPISEHNRLYWYRQTLGQGPEFLTYFQNEAQLEKSRLLSDRFSAERPKGSFSTLEIQRTEQGDSAMYLCASSLVTGHLNNYGYTFGSGTRLTVV.